A single sample gave rise to the 19 T cell receptor beta chains below, sequenced in a study of T cells after yellow fever vaccination. TCRdb ran MiXCR on the 5' RACE reads and lists one entry per CDR3 protein. The table includes under 100,000 distinct CDR3 sequences, less than 6% detected once. The sequencing used CD8+ T cells sorted from PBMCs, collected 10 days after the yellow fever booster vaccination. The origin of the receptors is a man between 18 and 29 years old who received the YFV17D yellow fever vaccine.

This clonotype was counted at least ten times. The chain links TRBV12-3 or TRBV12-4 to TRBJ2-1; the D gene is possibly TRBD1 (6 bases). Trimming stripped 5 bases from V and 6 bases from J, with 20 bases between. CDR3 length equals 16 residues. The CDR3 loop is CASSMTGEQGVNEQFF. DNA of the CDR3: TGTGCCAGCAGTATGACAGGTGAACAGGGAGTCAATGAGCAGTTCTTC.

The chain employs TRBV9 and TRBJ2-3; perhaps TRBD1 as D (6 bases). CDR1 is SGDLS, CDR2 YYNGEE, per germline. Trimming took off 0 bases at V and 4 bases at J, with 18 bases between the two ends. The CDR3 extends over 17 amino acids. The CDR3 sequence is CASSVVDPGVGPDTQYF. DNA of the CDR3: TGTGCCAGCAGCGTAGTAGATCCAGGGGTAGGTCCAGATACGCAGTATTTT. Drawing the rest from reference TRBV9 and TRBJ2-3, the complete variable domain is DSGVTQTPKHLITATGQRVTLRCSPRSGDLSVYWYQQSLDQGLQFLIQYYNGEERAKGNILERFSAQQFPDLHSELNLSSLELGDSALYFCASSVVDPGVGPDTQYFGPGTRLTVL.

The chain has TRBV29-1 and TRBJ2-7; D gene unclear. The CDR3 has 11 amino acids. V was shortened by 7 bases and J by 6 bases, with 13 bases between the two germline ends. The germline V gene encodes CDR1 SQVTM and CDR2 ANQGSEA. CDR3 residues: CSGGNGGEQYV. CDR3 bases: TGCAGCGGGGGAAACGGCGGCGAGCAGTACGTC.

V is TRBV20-1 and J is TRBJ2-1, with D possibly TRBD2 on 6 matching bases. The CDR3 is 13 residues long. V was shortened by 5 bases and J by 5 bases, with 13 bases between the two germline ends. Per germline, CDR1 DFQATT and CDR2 SNEGSKA (reference sequence). CDR3 sequence: CSAPEGLNNEQFF. The CDR3 nucleotides are TGCAGTGCTCCGGAGGGCCTCAACAATGAGCAGTTCTTC.

V and J are TRBV21-1 and TRBJ2-2; TRBD2, the D gene given by the table, was not confirmed from the DNA. TRBV21-1 is described as a pseudogene. The CDR3 covers 17 residues. The CDR3: CASSNQPRLTHTGELFF. DNA of the CDR3: TGTGCCAGCAGCAATCAACCCCGCCTGACACATACCGGGGAGCTGTTTTTT.

This clonotype was counted at least ten times. V usage is TRBV27 and J usage is TRBJ1-2; possibly TRBD1 for D (5 bases). V gave up 3 bases and J gave up 4 bases, with 12 bases separating them. The CDR3 loop spans 14 amino acids. CDR1 is MNHEY and CDR2 is SMNVEV in the germline V gene (reference sequence). The CDR3 nucleotides read TGTGCCAGCAGTTTGGGCAGGGACTCCTATGGCTACACCTTC. It translates to CASSLGRDSYGYTF.

The CDR3 DNA reads as TGCGCCAGCAGCTTGACGGGACTGTCCTATCTCCCCATCGAGCAGTACTTC. This gives the protein CASSLTGLSYLPIEQYF. The chain carries TRBV5-1 and TRBJ2-7, with D tentatively TRBD2 (6 bases). Germline CDR1 and CDR2: SGHRS and YFSETQ. V dropped 1 base and J dropped 6 bases, with 23 bases sitting between them. This CDR3 region has 17 residues.

The chain uses TRBV7-8 and TRBJ2-3; possible D gene TRBD1, 8 bases. V shed 5 bases and J shed 2 bases, with 14 bases lying between them. The CDR3 extends over 15 amino acids. Germline CDR1 reads SGHVS; CDR2 reads FQNEAQ. CDR3 protein: CASSNRGRDTDTQYF. Here the CDR3 DNA reads TGTGCCAGCAGCAACAGGGGGAGGGACACAGATACGCAGTATTTT.

The chain is built from TRBV12-3 or TRBV12-4 and TRBJ2-5; D gene unclear. The V gene lost 1 base and the J gene lost 2 bases, with 8 bases spanning the gap. The CDR3 is made up of 14 amino acids. The CDR3 region is CASSLGPIQETQYF. CDR3 nucleotides: TGTGCCAGCAGTTTAGGGCCTATTCAAGAGACCCAGTACTTC.

V is TRBV4-1 and J is TRBJ1-5, with D perhaps matching TRBD1 (6 bases). V shed 3 bases and J shed 0 bases, with 12 bases lying between them. Germline values: CDR1 MGHRA, CDR2 YSYEKL. This CDR3 is 16 amino acids long. CDR3 protein: CASSHYRDNSNQPQHF. The CDR3 bases are TGCGCCAGCAGCCACTACCGGGACAATAGCAATCAGCCCCAGCATTTT.

The rearrangement joins TRBV7-8 to TRBJ2-5; D is uncertain. V dropped 2 bases and J dropped 5 bases, with 18 bases sitting between them. The CDR3 consists of 16 residues. Germline CDR1 and CDR2: SGHVS and FQNEAQ. The CDR3 sequence: CASSLSRSTVVETQYF. CDR3 DNA sequence: TGTGCCAGCAGCTTATCCCGAAGTACGGTGGTGGAGACCCAGTACTTC.

This chain links TRBV5-1 with TRBJ2-3, with D perhaps matching TRBD1 or TRBD2 (5 bases each). The CDR3 is made up of 17 amino acids. Trimming removed 3 bases from V and 0 bases from J, with 17 bases in between. The germline V gene encodes CDR1 SGHRS and CDR2 YFSETQ. The CDR3 bases are TGCGCCAGCAGCTCCCTGGCCGGGACCCTTAGCACAGATACGCAGTATTTT. Translating it yields CASSSLAGTLSTDTQYF.

The chain combines TRBV24-1 with TRBJ2-4; no clear D. V was clipped by 3 bases and J by 8 bases, with 13 bases between them. CDR3 length: 14 residues. From germline, CDR1 is KGHDR and CDR2 SFDVKD. The CDR3 reads CATSDPGRAHIQYF. The CDR3 DNA reads as TGTGCCACCAGTGATCCAGGTCGTGCACACATTCAGTACTTC.

The gene calls are TRBV4-1 and TRBJ1-1, with D possibly matching TRBD1 (6 bases). V was cut by 1 base and J by 10 bases, with 16 bases left in between. The CDR3 loop spans 14 amino acids. Per germline, CDR1 MGHRA and CDR2 YSYEKL. The CDR3 DNA reads TGCGCCAGCAGCCAAGTAGGGGGGAAACAAGGAGCTTTCTTT. Residues: CASSQVGGKQGAFF.

This clonotype was seen only a few times. The V and J genes are TRBV5-1 and TRBJ1-4, with 9 bases matching TRBD1. CDR3 length: 18 amino acids. Looked up from germline, CDR1 is SGHRS and CDR2 is YFSETQ. V lost 3 bases, J lost 0 bases, and 9 bases stayed unmatched. CDR3 sequence (DNA): TGCGCCAGCAGCTGGACCGGGACAGGGTTTGCAACTAATGAAAAACTGTTTTTT. Its translation: CASSWTGTGFATNEKLFF.

This clonotype occurred a few times. The chain recombines TRBV5-1 with TRBJ2-7; TRBD2 agrees at 13 bases. V was pared by 4 bases and J by 8 bases, with 15 bases of the junction left unmatched. Per germline, CDR1 SGHRS and CDR2 YFSETQ. The CDR3 sequence is 17 residues long. The CDR3 region has the DNA TGCGCCAGCAGCCCCCACCTAGGACTAGCGGGGGCCCCGAAGCAGTACTTC. Encoded protein: CASSPHLGLAGAPKQYF.

This clonotype was found many times. The chain couples TRBV29-1 to TRBJ2-3; D gene ambiguous. The CDR3 loop spans 13 amino acids. V was shortened by 6 bases and J by 0 bases, with 10 bases between the two germline ends. Germline CDR1 SQVTM, CDR2 ANQGSEA. This CDR3 is CSVNSPSTDTQYF. CDR3 DNA sequence: TGCAGCGTAAACAGTCCTAGCACAGATACGCAGTATTTT.

The rearrangement links TRBV30 to TRBJ1-3; unclear D gene. The CDR3 contains 14 residues. Germline CDR1 and CDR2: GTSNPN and SVGIG (reference sequence). The V and J ends lost 1 base and 0 bases respectively, with 7 bases between them. The CDR3 nucleotides read TGTGCCTGGAGTGAGGCAGCCTCTGGAAACACCATATATTTT. It specifies CAWSEAASGNTIYF.

The table lists this clonotype with a few counts. CDR3 sequence: CASGQTLSSYEQYF. CDR3 nucleotides: TGTGCTAGTGGTCAGACTCTGAGCTCCTACGAGCAGTACTTC. The rearrangement links TRBV12-5 to TRBJ2-7; D uncertain. Germline-derived CDR1 and CDR2 are LGHNT and FRNRAP. The CDR3 loop spans 14 amino acids. With 5 bases removed from V and 0 bases from J, the gap between germline ends came to 11 bases.